Sequencing of this T cell receptor beta chain was carried out in a study of cytomegalovirus exposure and HLA in healthy donors. Study-wide results and caveats: Within the 90 to 150 validation repertoires, first-cohort TCR clusters tended to co-occur, according to a later analysis. The investigators catalogued 150 to 200 TCR beta chains as cytomegalovirus-associated.

This clone was recorded once. Its antigen remains unknown. CDR1 MDHEN and CDR2 SYDVKM come from the germline V gene. There are 13 residues in the CDR3. The V end was cut by 6 bases, the J end by 1 base, with 9 bases between. Donors came from a validation cohort of over a hundred subjects, distinct from the first 666-subject cohort. Method: immunoSEQ multiplex PCR; TCRdb's copy keeps in-frame clones and lacks some. The data hold 95,000 to 150,000 clones, with approximately 88% observed a single time. The rearrangement joins TRBV28 to TRBJ2-5; maybe TRBD1 (6 bases). The receptor was isolated from a woman under 30 in good health and CMV-seronegative. Sequenced input: PBMCs. The CDR3 protein is CASRGTIQETQYF. As DNA, the CDR3 is TGTGCCAGCAGGGGGACAATCCAAGAGACCCAGTACTTC.